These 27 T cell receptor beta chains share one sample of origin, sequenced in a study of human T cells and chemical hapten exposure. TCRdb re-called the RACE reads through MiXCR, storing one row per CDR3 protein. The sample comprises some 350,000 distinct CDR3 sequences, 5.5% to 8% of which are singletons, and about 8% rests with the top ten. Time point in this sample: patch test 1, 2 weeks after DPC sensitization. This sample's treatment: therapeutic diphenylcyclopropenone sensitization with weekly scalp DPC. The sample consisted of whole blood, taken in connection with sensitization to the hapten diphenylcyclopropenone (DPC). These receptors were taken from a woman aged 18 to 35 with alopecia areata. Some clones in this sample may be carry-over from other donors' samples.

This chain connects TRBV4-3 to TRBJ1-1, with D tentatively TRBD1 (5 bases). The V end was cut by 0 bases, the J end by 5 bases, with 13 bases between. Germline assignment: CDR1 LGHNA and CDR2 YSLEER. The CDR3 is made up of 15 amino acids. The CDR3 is CASSQESQGETEAFF. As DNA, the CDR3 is TGCGCCAGCAGCCAAGAATCGCAGGGAGAAACTGAAGCTTTCTTT.

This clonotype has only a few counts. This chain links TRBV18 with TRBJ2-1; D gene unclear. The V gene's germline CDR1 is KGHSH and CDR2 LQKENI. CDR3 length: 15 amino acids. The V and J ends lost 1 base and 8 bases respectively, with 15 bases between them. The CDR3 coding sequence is TGTGCCAGCTCACCACGCGGTTGGGTCCGCGATGAGCAGTTCTTC. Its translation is CASSPRGWVRDEQFF.

CDR3 loop: CASSSFSGELFF. Written as DNA, the CDR3 is TGTGCCAGCAGCTCCTTCTCCGGGGAGCTGTTTTTT. The genes are TRBV13 and TRBJ2-2; no clear D. The CDR3 consists of 12 residues. Trimming stripped 4 bases from V and 6 bases from J, with 6 bases between. Per the germline V gene, CDR1 is PRHDT and CDR2 is FYEKMQ (reference sequence). Combining the CDR3 with reference TRBV13 and TRBJ2-2 gives the whole variable domain AAGVIQSPRHLIKEKRETATLKCYPIPRHDTVYWYQQGPGQDPQFLISFYEKMQSDKGSIPDRFSAQQFSDYHSELNMSSLELGDSALYFCASSSFSGELFFGEGSRLTVL.

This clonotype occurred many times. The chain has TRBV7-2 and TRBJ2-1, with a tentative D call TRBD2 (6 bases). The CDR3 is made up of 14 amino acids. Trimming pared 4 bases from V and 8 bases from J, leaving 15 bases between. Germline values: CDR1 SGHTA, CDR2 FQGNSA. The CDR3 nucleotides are TGTGCCAGCAGCTCGACGGGTGGGAGGTATGAGCAGTTCTTC. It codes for CASSSTGGRYEQFF.

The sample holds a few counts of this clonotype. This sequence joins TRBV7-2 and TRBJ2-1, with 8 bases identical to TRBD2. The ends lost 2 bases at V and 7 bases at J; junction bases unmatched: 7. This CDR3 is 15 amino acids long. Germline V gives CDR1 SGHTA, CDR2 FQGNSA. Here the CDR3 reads CASSLTGGGNNEQFF. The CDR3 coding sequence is TGTGCCAGCAGCTTAACGGGCGGGGGGAATAATGAGCAGTTCTTC.

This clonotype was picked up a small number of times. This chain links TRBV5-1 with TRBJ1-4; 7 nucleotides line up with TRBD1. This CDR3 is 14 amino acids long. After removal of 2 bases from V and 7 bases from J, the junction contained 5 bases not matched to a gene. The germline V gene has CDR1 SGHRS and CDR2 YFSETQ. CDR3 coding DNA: TGCGCCAGCAGCTTACAGGGGCAGGGTGAAAAACTGTTTTTT. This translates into CASSLQGQGEKLFF.

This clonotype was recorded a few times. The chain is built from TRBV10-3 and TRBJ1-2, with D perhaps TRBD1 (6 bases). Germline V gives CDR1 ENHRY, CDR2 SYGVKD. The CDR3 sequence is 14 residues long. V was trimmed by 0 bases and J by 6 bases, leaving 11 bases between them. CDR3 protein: CAISESQGNHGYTF. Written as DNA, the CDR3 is TGTGCCATCAGTGAGTCGCAGGGGAATCATGGCTACACCTTC.

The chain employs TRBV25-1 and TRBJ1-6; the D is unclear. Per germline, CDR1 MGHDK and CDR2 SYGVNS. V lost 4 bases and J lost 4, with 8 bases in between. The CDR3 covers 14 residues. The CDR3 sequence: CASSGAEYNSPLHF. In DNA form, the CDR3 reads TGTGCCAGCAGTGGTGCAGAATATAATTCACCCCTCCACTTT.

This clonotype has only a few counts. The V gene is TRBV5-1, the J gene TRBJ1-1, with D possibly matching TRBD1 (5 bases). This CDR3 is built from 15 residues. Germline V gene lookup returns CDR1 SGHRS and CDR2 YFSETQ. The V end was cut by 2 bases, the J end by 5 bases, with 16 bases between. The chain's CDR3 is CASSFIPGQKTEAFF. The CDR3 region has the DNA TGCGCCAGCAGCTTTATTCCAGGGCAGAAGACTGAAGCTTTCTTT.

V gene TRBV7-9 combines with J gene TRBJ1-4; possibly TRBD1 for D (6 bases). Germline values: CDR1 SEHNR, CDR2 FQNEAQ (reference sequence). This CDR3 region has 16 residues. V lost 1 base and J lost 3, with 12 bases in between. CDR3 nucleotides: TGTGCCAGCAGCTTAGTCCGGGGGCTGCCTAATGAAAAACTGTTTTTT. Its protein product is CASSLVRGLPNEKLFF. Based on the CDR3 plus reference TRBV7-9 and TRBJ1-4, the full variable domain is DTGVSQNPRHKITKRGQNVTFRCDPISEHNRLYWYRQTLGQGPEFLTYFQNEAQLEKSRLLSDRFSAERPKGSFSTLEIQRTEQGDSAMYLCASSLVRGLPNEKLFFGSGTQLSVL.

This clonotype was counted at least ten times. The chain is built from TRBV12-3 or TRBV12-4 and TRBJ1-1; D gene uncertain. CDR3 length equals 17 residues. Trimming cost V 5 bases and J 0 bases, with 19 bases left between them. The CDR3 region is CASSPGRFGRMNTEAFF. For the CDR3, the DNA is TGTGCCAGCAGTCCCGGCCGGTTTGGCCGTATGAACACTGAAGCTTTCTTT.

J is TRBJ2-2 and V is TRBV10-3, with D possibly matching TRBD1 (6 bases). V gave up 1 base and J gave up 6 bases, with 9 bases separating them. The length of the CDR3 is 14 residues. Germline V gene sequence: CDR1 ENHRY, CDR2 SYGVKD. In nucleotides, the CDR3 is TGTGCCATCAGTGAGTTACAGGGTGCCGGGGAGCTGTTTTTT. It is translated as CAISELQGAGELFF.

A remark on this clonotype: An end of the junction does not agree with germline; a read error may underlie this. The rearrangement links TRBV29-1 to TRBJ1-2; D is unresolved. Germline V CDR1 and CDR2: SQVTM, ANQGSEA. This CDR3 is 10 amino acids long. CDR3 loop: CSVKDRGYTF. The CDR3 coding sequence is TGCAGCGTTAAAGACCGTGGCTACACCTTC.

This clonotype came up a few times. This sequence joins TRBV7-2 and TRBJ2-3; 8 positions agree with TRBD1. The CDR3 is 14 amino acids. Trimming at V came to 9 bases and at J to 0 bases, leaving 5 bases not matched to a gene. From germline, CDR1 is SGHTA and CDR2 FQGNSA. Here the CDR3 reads CASAGGSSTDTQYF. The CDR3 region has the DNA TGTGCCAGTGCAGGGGGCTCTAGCACAGATACGCAGTATTTT.

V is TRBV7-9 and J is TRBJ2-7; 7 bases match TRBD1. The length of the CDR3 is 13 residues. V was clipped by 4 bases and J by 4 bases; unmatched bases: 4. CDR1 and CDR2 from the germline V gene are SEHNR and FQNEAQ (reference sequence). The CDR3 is CASSSPTGYEQYF. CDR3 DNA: TGTGCCAGCAGCTCCCCGACAGGGTACGAGCAGTACTTC.

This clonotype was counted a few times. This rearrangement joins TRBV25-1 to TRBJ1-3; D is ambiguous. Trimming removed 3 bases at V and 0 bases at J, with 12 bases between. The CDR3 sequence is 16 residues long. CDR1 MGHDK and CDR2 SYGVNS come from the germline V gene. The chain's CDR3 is CASSDGPEASGNTIYF. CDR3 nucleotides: TGTGCCAGCAGTGATGGGCCCGAAGCCTCTGGAAACACCATATATTTT.

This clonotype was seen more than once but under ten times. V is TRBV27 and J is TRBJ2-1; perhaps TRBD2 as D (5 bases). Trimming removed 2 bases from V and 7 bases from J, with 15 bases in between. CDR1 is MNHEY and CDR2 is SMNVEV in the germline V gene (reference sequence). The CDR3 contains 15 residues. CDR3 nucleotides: TGTGCCAGCAGTTTAGGGCCCCCGGGGTCGAATGAGCAGTTCTTC. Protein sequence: CASSLGPPGSNEQFF.

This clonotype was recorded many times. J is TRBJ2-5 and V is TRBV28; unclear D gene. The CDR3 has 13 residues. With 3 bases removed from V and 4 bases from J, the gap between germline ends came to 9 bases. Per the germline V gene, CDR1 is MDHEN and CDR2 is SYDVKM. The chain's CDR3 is CASSLGRRETQYF. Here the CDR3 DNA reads TGTGCCAGCAGTTTGGGCAGAAGAGAGACCCAGTACTTC.

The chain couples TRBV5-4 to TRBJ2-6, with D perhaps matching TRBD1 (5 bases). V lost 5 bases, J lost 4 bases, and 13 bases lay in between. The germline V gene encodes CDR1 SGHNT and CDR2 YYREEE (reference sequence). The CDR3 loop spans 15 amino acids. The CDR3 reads CASSPGQDGANVLTF. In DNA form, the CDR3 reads TGTGCCAGCAGTCCCGGACAAGACGGGGCCAACGTCCTGACTTTC.

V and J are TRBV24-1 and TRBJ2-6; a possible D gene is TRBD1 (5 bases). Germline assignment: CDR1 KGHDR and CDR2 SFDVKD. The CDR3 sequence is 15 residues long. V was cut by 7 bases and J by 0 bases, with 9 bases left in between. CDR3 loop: CATSPGPSGANVLTF. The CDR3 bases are TGTGCCACCAGCCCAGGGCCCTCTGGGGCCAACGTCCTGACTTTC.

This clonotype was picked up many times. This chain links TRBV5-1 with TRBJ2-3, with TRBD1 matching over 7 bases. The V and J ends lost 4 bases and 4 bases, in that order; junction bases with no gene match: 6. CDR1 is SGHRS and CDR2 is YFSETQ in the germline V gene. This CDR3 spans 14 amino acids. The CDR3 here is CASSLGQRADTQYF. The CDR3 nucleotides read TGCGCCAGCAGCCTGGGACAGAGGGCAGATACGCAGTATTTT. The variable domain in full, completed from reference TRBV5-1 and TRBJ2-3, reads KAGVTQTPRYLIKTRGQQVTLSCSPISGHRSVSWYQQTPGQGLQFLFEYFSETQRNKGNFPGRFSGRQFSNSRSEMNVSTLELGDSALYLCASSLGQRADTQYFGPGTRLTVL.

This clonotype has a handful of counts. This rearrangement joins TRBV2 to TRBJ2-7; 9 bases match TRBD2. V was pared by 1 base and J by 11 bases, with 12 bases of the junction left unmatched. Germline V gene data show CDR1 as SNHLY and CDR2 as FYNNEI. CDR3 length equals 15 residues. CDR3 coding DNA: TGTGCCAGCAGTGAAGAAGGGGTAGCGGGGGTAACAAAGTACTTC. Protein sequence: CASSEEGVAGVTKYF.

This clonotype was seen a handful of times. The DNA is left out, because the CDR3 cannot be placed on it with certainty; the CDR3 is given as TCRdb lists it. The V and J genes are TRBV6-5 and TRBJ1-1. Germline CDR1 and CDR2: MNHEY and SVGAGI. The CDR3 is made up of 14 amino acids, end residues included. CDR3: CASSTSSQNTEAFF.

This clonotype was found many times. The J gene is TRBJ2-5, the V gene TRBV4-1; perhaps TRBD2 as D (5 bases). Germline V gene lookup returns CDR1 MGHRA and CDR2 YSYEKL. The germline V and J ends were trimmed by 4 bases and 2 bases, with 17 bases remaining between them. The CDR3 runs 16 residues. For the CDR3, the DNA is TGCGCCAGCAGCCCGGGCCTATTGTGGAGGCAAGAGACCCAGTACTTC. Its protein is CASSPGLLWRQETQYF.

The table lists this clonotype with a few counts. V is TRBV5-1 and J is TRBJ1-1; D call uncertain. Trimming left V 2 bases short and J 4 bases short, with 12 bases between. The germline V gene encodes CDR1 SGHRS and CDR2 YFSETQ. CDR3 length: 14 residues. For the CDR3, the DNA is TGCGCCAGCAGCTTAGCGGGGAAAGGCACTGAAGCTTTCTTT. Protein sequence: CASSLAGKGTEAFF. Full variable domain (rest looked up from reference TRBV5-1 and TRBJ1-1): KAGVTQTPRYLIKTRGQQVTLSCSPISGHRSVSWYQQTPGQGLQFLFEYFSETQRNKGNFPGRFSGRQFSNSRSEMNVSTLELGDSALYLCASSLAGKGTEAFFGQGTRLTVV.

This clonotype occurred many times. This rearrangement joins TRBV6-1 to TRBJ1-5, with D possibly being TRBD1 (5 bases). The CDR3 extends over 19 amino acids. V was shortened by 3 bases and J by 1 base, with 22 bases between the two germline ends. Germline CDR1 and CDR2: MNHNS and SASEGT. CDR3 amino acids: CASSDKTGSLIMSNQPQHF. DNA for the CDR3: TGTGCCAGCAGTGATAAAACAGGAAGTCTCATAATGAGCAATCAGCCCCAGCATTTT.

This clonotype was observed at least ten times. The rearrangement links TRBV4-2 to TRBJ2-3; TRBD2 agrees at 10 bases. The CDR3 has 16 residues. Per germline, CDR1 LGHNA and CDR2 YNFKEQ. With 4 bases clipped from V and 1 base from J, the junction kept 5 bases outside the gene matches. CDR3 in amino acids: CASSRASGGGTDTQYF. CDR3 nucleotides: TGTGCCAGCAGCCGCGCTAGCGGGGGAGGCACAGATACGCAGTATTTT.